This TCR beta chain derives from a study of cytomegalovirus exposure and HLA in healthy donors. On this clone: Antigen specificity is unknown.

The PCR was carried out with 60 Vbeta primers and 13 Jbeta primers. This table comes from immunoSEQ multiplex PCR, and its TCRdb copy is limited to in-frame clones, with some not included. Here the sample spans 96,000 or so clones, roughly 74% being singletons. Study results and caveats: It was reportedly the case that the classifier diagnosed cytomegalovirus status with high specificity and sensitivity. The dataset shows that most TCR sequences were rare, while some public TCRs occurred in many donors.

Germline V gives CDR1 SGHVS, CDR2 FNYEAQ. V lost 1 base and J lost 11, with 14 bases in between. This CDR3 contains 13 residues. The TCR was taken from a woman aged 70 to 79 in good health and CMV-seropositive. The chain joins TRBV7-6 to TRBJ1-1, with unresolved D. Sample: PBMCs. The CDR3, as DNA: TGTGCCAGCAGCTTAGACGACGGTAAGAGGGCTTTCTTT. It encodes CASSLDDGKRAFF.